The 20 T cell receptor beta chains presented below share a single source sample, sequenced in a study of CD8 T cells in ankylosing spondylitis (dated by TCRdb to 2017 to 2019). These TCRs' antigens remain unknown. What the study reported, not specific to this receptor: A TCR beta motif of about 8 highly homologous amino acid variants appeared characteristic of blood from ankylosing spondylitis patients.

Libraries were built with 5' RACE. For sequencing, an Illumina HiSeq 2500 was employed. In-frame beta chains were kept once TCRdb had trimmed the public reads at Q25 with fastp and called clones with MiXCR. Records with the same CDR3 protein are collapsed into one entry carrying the most frequent genes and DNA. A total of approximately 540,000 distinct CDR3 sequences appear in this sample, roughly 13% of them only once. In total, the top ten clones hold 6.8% of the sample. The sample was blood, either unsorted or a sorted T cell fraction (not recorded which). The receptor source for this set is a male donor with ankylosing spondylitis.

This rearrangement joins TRBV18 to TRBJ1-4, with D hard to call. This CDR3 is built from 15 residues. Germline V gene sequence: CDR1 KGHSH, CDR2 LQKENI. V shed 3 bases and J shed 3 bases, with 11 bases lying between them. CDR3 residues: CASSPSGVANEKLFF. The CDR3, as DNA: TGTGCCAGCTCACCTTCCGGGGTGGCTAATGAAAAACTGTTTTTT. Full variable domain (remainder filled in from reference TRBV18 and TRBJ1-4): NAGVMQNPRHLVRRRGQEARLRCSPMKGHSHVYWYRQLPEEGLKFMVYLQKENIIDESGMPKERFSAEFPKEGPSILRIQQVVRGDSAAYFCASSPSGVANEKLFFGSGTQLSVL.

This clonotype was seen repeatedly, ten times or more. The chain couples TRBV10-3 to TRBJ2-1; 16 bases map to TRBD2. CDR1 ENHRY and CDR2 SYGVKD come from the germline V gene. The CDR3 spans 22 residues. V lost 3 bases, J lost 3 bases, and 17 bases stayed unmatched. The DNA for the CDR3 is TGTGCCATCAGTGACCCTTCGAGGGGGACTAGCGGGAGGGTGCGGATCTACAATGAGCAGTTCTTC. Its translation is CAISDPSRGTSGRVRIYNEQFF.

This clonotype has only a few counts. The chain uses TRBV29-1 and TRBJ2-5; D is unresolved. Trimming removed 4 bases from V and 4 bases from J, with 19 bases in between. The germline gives CDR1 SQVTM, CDR2 ANQGSEA. This CDR3 is built from 15 residues. The CDR3 DNA reads as TGCAGCGTTGGTGACCTGATAAGGGAAGGAGAGACCCAGTACTTC. Its protein product is CSVGDLIREGETQYF.

There are a few counts of this clonotype. The chain uses TRBV10-3 and TRBJ1-2; D is unresolved. There are 13 residues in the CDR3. The germline V gene has CDR1 ENHRY and CDR2 SYGVKD. V gave up 7 bases and J gave up 0 bases, with 9 bases separating them. The CDR3 here is CAITSPANYGYTF. The CDR3 DNA reads as TGTGCCATCACAAGCCCAGCTAACTATGGCTACACCTTC.

The rearrangement links TRBV12-3 or TRBV12-4 to TRBJ2-2; TRBD2 matches at 8 bases. With V trimmed by 6 bases and J by 5 bases, 5 bases remained unmatched. This CDR3 contains 14 residues. The CDR3 coding sequence is TGTGCCAGCAGCCGGACTAGCAATACCGGGGAGCTGTTTTTT. As protein: CASSRTSNTGELFF.

The V gene is TRBV5-1, the J gene TRBJ2-5; possibly TRBD1 for D (6 bases). This CDR3 region has 14 residues. Looked up from germline, CDR1 is SGHRS and CDR2 is YFSETQ. V lost 4 bases and J lost 2, with 12 bases in between. The CDR3 protein is CASSPQGTQETQYF. CDR3 DNA sequence: TGCGCCAGCAGCCCACAGGGAACACAAGAGACCCAGTACTTC.

This clonotype turned up a few times. The chain employs TRBV12-3 or TRBV12-4 and TRBJ2-7, with D unclear. The CDR3 is made up of 13 amino acids. V shed 3 bases and J shed 4 bases, with 10 bases lying between them. CDR3: CASSFGSLYEQYV. CDR3 nucleotide sequence: TGTGCCAGCAGTTTTGGCAGCCTTTACGAGCAGTACGTC.

This clonotype occurred a few times. Here the CDR3 DNA reads TGTGCCAGCAGGTCGAAATTCAGGGTGGAAAACACTGAAGCTTTCTTT. Protein: CASRSKFRVENTEAFF. The chain recombines TRBV5-4 with TRBJ1-1, with TRBD1 as a possible D gene (5 bases). This CDR3 contains 16 residues. Germline loops: CDR1 SGHNT, CDR2 YYREEE (reference sequence). Deletions cut 5 bases from V and 2 bases from J, with 19 bases between. The whole variable domain, filled in from reference TRBV5-4 and TRBJ1-1, reads ETGVTQSPTHLIKTRGQQVTLRCSSQSGHNTVSWYQQALGQGPQFIFQYYREEENGRGNFPPRFSGLQFPNYSSELNVNALELDDSALYLCASRSKFRVENTEAFFGQGTRLTVV.

The CDR3 sequence is CASSLEWGSTGELFF. The CDR3 nucleotides are TGTGCCAGCAGTTTAGAGTGGGGCTCCACCGGGGAGCTGTTTTTT. V usage is TRBV27 and J usage is TRBJ2-2; a possible D gene is TRBD1 (5 bases). CDR3 length: 15 residues. The germline CDR1 and CDR2 sequences are MNHEY and SMNVEV (reference sequence). Deletions cut 2 bases from V and 4 bases from J, with 11 bases between.

V and J are TRBV5-6 and TRBJ2-2; TRBD2 might be the D (5 bases). Germline V gene data show CDR1 as SGHDT and CDR2 as YYEEEE. V lost 2 bases, J lost 4 bases, and 9 bases lay in between. The CDR3 totals 14 residues. DNA for the CDR3: TGTGCCAGCAGCTTTTTAGCGCGCACCGGGGAGCTGTTTTTT. Translation: CASSFLARTGELFF. Full variable domain (rest looked up from reference TRBV5-6 and TRBJ2-2): DAGVTQSPTHLIKTRGQQVTLRCSPKSGHDTVSWYQQALGQGPQFIFQYYEEEERQRGNFPDRFSGHQFPNYSSELNVNALLLGDSALYLCASSFLARTGELFFGEGSRLTVL.

This clonotype was seen more than once but under ten times. The V and J genes are TRBV10-3 and TRBJ2-7; 8 bases fit TRBD1. V shed 8 bases and J 6 bases; nucleotides not matched to a gene: 3. This CDR3 is built from 11 residues. Per germline, CDR1 ENHRY and CDR2 SYGVKD. CDR3 protein: CAIGQGGEQYV. The CDR3 DNA follows: TGTGCCATCGGACAGGGCGGCGAGCAGTACGTC.

This clonotype showed up just a few times. The gene calls are TRBV5-1 and TRBJ1-4, with 9 bases aligning to TRBD1. V trimming: 0 bases; J trimming: 2 bases; junction bases outside the gene matches: 2. Germline lookup yields CDR1 SGHRS and CDR2 YFSETQ. The CDR3 is made up of 16 amino acids. CDR3 sequence reads: CASSLETGGTNEKLFF. CDR3 sequence (DNA): TGCGCCAGCAGCTTGGAAACAGGGGGCACTAATGAAAAACTGTTTTTT. The whole variable domain, remainder taken from reference TRBV5-1 and TRBJ1-4, is KAGVTQTPRYLIKTRGQQVTLSCSPISGHRSVSWYQQTPGQGLQFLFEYFSETQRNKGNFPGRFSGRQFSNSRSEMNVSTLELGDSALYLCASSLETGGTNEKLFFGSGTQLSVL.

The chain couples TRBV5-6 to TRBJ2-7, with 11 bases matching TRBD2. The length of the CDR3 is 20 residues. The germline gives CDR1 SGHDT, CDR2 YYEEEE. J gave up 5 bases and V 4 bases, and 23 bases lay outside the gene matches. CDR3 protein: CASSALRGRGSGRAMNEQYV. The CDR3 DNA sequence: TGTGCCAGCAGCGCCCTCAGGGGGCGCGGTAGCGGGAGGGCCATGAACGAGCAGTACGTC.

In its sample, this clonotype was seen a few times. The chain joins TRBV29-1 to TRBJ2-7; 11 bases are shared with TRBD2. The junction had 7 bases not matched to a gene; V was cut back by 6 bases and J by 6 bases. Germline-derived CDR1 and CDR2 are SQVTM and ANQGSEA. This CDR3 region has 13 residues. In DNA form, the CDR3 reads TGCAGCGTCGAGATAGCGGGAGGGGGCGAGCAGTACGTC. Residues: CSVEIAGGGEQYV.

This clonotype was seen a handful of times. The chain joins TRBV30 to TRBJ2-5; D remains ambiguous. Germline V gene data show CDR1 as GTSNPN and CDR2 as SVGIG (reference sequence). V was clipped by 4 bases and J by 1 base, with 7 bases between them. There are 12 residues in the CDR3. Here the CDR3 DNA reads TGTGCCTGGAATCGACTCCAAGAGACCCAGTACTTC. Residues: CAWNRLQETQYF.

This clonotype was detected a few times. The chain links TRBV12-3 or TRBV12-4 to TRBJ2-3; the D is unclear. The CDR3 loop spans 12 amino acids. V shed 6 bases and J shed 7 bases, with 11 bases lying between them. The CDR3: CASSPAVNTQYF. CDR3 nucleotide sequence: TGTGCCAGCAGCCCGGCGGTGAATACGCAGTATTTT.

The chain is built from TRBV20-1 and TRBJ2-2; TRBD1 matches 8 bases. Trimming took 4 bases from V and 5 from J; bases not matched to a gene: 3. CDR3 length equals 13 residues. Germline lookup yields CDR1 DFQATT and CDR2 SNEGSKA (reference sequence). The CDR3 loop is CSATGQGTGELFF. The CDR3, as DNA: TGCAGTGCTACCGGACAGGGAACCGGGGAGCTGTTTTTT.

This clonotype came up a few times. The rearrangement uses TRBV3-1 and TRBJ2-7; D unresolved. Germline CDR1 and CDR2: LGHDT and YNNKEL (reference sequence). This CDR3 is 14 amino acids long. The V end was cut by 1 base, the J end by 2 bases, with 9 bases between. The CDR3 bases are TGTGCCAGCAGCCAAGTGTGGGAAGCCTACGAGCAGTACTTC. This encodes CASSQVWEAYEQYF.

This clonotype showed up just a few times. The chain recombines TRBV20-1 with TRBJ2-1, with 9 bases aligning to TRBD2. The J segment lost 1 base and the V segment lost 0 bases, leaving 1 base of the junction unmatched. Germline-derived CDR1 and CDR2 are DFQATT and SNEGSKA (reference sequence). The CDR3 is 15 residues long. CDR3 in DNA: TGCAGTGCTAGAGATAGCGGGAGTTCCTACAATGAGCAGTTCTTC. Its translation: CSARDSGSSYNEQFF.

This clonotype was found many times. CDR3: CASSDPGGGTSYEQYF. For the CDR3, the DNA is TGTGCCAGCAGTGACCCTGGCGGGGGCACCTCCTACGAGCAGTACTTC. The chain has TRBV6-1 and TRBJ2-7; tentatively, D is TRBD2 (7 bases). This CDR3 contains 16 residues. The germline V and J ends were trimmed by 3 bases and 0 bases, with 15 bases remaining between them. Germline CDR1 is MNHNS and CDR2 is SASEGT.